This T cell receptor (beta chain) is from a study of CXCR4 blockade with PD-1 therapy in pancreatic cancer. Study outcomes and limitations: Survival did not correlate with tumor clonality, which averaged about 0.14 versus 0.05. Clone frequency correlated with its number of distinct nucleotide rearrangements. Antigen-specificity overlap of convergent dominant clones remained unconfirmed.

About this clone itself: Its antigen remains unidentified.

Sequencing used immunoSEQ multiplex PCR; TCRdb keeps in-frame clones, though not all of them. The sample records approximately 17,000 clones, 55% to 85% being singletons. These archived tumors were resected from patients never given neoadjuvant therapy beforehand. Germline assignment: CDR1 MGHDK and CDR2 SYGVNS. The V end lost 1 base, the J end lost 5 bases, and 14 bases lay between the germline ends. The CDR3 is made up of 15 amino acids. This TCR was recovered from a human donor with pancreatic ductal adenocarcinoma. The chain employs TRBV25-1 and TRBJ2-5, with a weak D call TRBD1 (5 bases). Sample: tumor tissue. This CDR3 is CASSELGQGGETQYF. For the CDR3, the DNA is TGTGCCAGCAGTGAATTAGGGCAGGGTGGGGAGACCCAGTACTTC.